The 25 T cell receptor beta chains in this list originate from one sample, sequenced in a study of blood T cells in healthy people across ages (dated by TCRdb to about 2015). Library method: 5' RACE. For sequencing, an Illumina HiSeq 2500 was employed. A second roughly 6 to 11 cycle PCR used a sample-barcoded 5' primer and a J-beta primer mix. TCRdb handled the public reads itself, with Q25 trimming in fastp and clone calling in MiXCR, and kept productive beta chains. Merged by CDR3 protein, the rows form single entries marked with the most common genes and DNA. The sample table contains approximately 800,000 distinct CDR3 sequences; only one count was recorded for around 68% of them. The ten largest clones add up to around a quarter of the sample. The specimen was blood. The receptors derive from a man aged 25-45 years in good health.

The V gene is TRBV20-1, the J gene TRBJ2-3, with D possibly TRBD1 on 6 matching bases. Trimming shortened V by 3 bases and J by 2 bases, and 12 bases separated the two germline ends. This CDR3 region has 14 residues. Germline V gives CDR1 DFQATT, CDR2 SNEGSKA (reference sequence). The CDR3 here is CSASVGTFTDTQYF. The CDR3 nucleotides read TGCAGTGCTAGTGTTGGGACATTCACAGATACGCAGTATTTT.

As DNA, the CDR3 is TGTGCCAGCAGCGTAACTCTAGCGGCTAGCACAGATACGCAGTATTTT. This gives the protein CASSVTLAASTDTQYF. The chain carries TRBV9 and TRBJ2-3; 7 nucleotides line up with TRBD2. V gave up 1 base and J gave up 0 bases; unmatched junction bases: 5. This CDR3 spans 16 amino acids. Germline lookup yields CDR1 SGDLS and CDR2 YYNGEE.

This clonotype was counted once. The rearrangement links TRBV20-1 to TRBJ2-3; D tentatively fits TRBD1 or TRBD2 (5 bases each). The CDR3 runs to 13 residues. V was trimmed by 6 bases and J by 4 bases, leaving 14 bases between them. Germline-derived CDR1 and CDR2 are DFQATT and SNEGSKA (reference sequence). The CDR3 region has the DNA TGCAGTGCCCTAACCGGGACCTCAGATACGCAGTATTTT. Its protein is CSALTGTSDTQYF.

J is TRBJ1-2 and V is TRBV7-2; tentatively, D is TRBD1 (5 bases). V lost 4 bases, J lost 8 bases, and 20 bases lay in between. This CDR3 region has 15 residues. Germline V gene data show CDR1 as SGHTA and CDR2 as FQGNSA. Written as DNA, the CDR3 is TGTGCCAGCAGCTCCAGTAGGGCGCAGGGTGGCGGCTACACCTTC. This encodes CASSSSRAQGGGYTF.

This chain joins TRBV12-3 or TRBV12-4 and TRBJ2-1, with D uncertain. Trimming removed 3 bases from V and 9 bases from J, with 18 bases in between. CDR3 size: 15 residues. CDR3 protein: CASSFRQSRRGEQFF. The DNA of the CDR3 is TGTGCCAGCAGTTTCCGCCAGAGCCGCCGTGGTGAGCAGTTCTTC.

As DNA, the CDR3 is TGTGCCAGCACCGCGGGGCTGGGACGCAACTCCTACAATGAGCAGTTCTTC. Translation: CASTAGLGRNSYNEQFF. V usage is TRBV12-3 or TRBV12-4 and J usage is TRBJ2-1; tentatively, D is TRBD2 (6 bases). The CDR3 sequence is 17 residues long. The ends were cut back, 7 bases at V and 0 bases at J, with 19 bases in the middle.

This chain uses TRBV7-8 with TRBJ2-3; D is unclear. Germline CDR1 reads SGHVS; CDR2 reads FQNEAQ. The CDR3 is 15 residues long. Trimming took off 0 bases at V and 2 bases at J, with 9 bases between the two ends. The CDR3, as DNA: TGTGCCAGCAGCTTAGCTCCATGGACCACAGATACGCAGTATTTT. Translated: CASSLAPWTTDTQYF. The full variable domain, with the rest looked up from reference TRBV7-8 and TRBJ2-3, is GAGVSQSPRYKVAKRGQDVALRCDPISGHVSLFWYQQALGQGPEFLTYFQNEAQLDKSGLPSDRFFAERPEGSVSTLKIQRTQQEDSAVYLCASSLAPWTTDTQYFGPGTRLTVL.

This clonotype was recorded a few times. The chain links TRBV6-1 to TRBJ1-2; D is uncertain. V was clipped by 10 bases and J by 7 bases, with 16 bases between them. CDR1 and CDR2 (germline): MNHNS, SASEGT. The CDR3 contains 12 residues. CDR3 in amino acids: CATTDGRGGYTF. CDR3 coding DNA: TGTGCCACGACGGACGGGCGAGGTGGCTACACCTTC.

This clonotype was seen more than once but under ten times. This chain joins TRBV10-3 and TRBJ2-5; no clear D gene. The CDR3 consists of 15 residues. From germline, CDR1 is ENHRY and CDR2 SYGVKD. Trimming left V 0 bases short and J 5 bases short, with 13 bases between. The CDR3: CAISESGSQRETQYF. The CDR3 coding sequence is TGTGCCATCAGTGAGTCGGGTAGCCAACGGGAGACCCAGTACTTC.

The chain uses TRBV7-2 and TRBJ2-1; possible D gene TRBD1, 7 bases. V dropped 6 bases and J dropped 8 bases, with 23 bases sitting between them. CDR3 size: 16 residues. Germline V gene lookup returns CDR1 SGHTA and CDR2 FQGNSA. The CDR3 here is CTSSFFAPGRGDEQFF. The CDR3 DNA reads TGTACCAGCAGTTTTTTTGCTCCTGGCAGGGGGGATGAGCAGTTCTTC.

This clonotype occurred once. DNA of the CDR3: TGCAGTGCGAGGTTTAGGCGGGACGAGCAGTACTTC. The encoded protein is CSARFRRDEQYF. V gene TRBV20-1 combines with J gene TRBJ2-7; a weak D match, TRBD2 (5 bases). Trimming took off 6 bases at V and 5 bases at J, with 14 bases between the two ends. The CDR3 extends over 12 amino acids. The V gene's germline CDR1 is DFQATT and CDR2 SNEGSKA (reference sequence).

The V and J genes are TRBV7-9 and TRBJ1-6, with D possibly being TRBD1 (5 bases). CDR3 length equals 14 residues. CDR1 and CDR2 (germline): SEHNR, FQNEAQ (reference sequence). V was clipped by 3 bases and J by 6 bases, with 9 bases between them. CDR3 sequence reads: CASSLSGTNSPLHF. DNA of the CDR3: TGTGCCAGCAGCTTGAGCGGGACTAATTCACCCCTCCACTTT.

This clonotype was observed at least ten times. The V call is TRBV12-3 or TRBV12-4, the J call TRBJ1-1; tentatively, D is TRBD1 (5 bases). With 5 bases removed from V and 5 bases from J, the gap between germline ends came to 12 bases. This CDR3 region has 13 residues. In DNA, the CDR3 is TGTGCCAGCAGTGTCGCCAGGGAGACTGAAGCTTTCTTT. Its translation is CASSVARETEAFF.

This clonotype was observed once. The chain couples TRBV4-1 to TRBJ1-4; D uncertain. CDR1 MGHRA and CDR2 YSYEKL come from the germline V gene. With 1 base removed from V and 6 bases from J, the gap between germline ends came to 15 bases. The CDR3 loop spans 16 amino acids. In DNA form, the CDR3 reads TGCGCCAGCAGCCAAGGGGTCAGTCTAGGAGATGAAAAACTGTTTTTT. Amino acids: CASSQGVSLGDEKLFF.

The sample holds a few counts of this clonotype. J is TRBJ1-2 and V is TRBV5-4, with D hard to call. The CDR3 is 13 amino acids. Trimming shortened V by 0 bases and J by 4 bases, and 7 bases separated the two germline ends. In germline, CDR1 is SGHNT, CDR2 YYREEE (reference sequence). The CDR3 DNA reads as TGTGCCAGCAGCTTGGACAGCTTCTATGGCTACACCTTC. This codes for CASSLDSFYGYTF.

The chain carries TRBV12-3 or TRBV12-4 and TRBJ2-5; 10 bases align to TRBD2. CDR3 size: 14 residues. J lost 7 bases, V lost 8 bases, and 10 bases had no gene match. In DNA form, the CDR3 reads TGTGCCAGCCTAGCGGGGGCCAACGTTGGGACCCAGTACTTC. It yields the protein CASLAGANVGTQYF.

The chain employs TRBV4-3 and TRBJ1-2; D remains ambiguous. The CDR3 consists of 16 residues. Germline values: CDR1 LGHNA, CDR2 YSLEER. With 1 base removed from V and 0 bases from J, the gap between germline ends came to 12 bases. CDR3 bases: TGCGCCAGCAGCCAAGGAATGTTTATCACTAACTATGGCTACACCTTC. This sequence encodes CASSQGMFITNYGYTF.

The chain's CDR3 is CSARDVAGAYNEQFF. The CDR3 DNA reads as TGCAGTGCTAGAGATGTAGCGGGGGCCTACAATGAGCAGTTCTTC. This chain uses TRBV20-1 with TRBJ2-1, with 9 nucleotides matching TRBD2. The CDR3 runs to 15 residues. Trimming took 0 bases from V and 2 from J; bases not matched to a gene: 2. Looked up from germline, CDR1 is DFQATT and CDR2 is SNEGSKA (reference sequence).

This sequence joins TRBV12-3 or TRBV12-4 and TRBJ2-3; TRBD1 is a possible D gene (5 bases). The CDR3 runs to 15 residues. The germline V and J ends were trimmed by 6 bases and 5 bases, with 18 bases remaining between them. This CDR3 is CASRPDTSLVDTQYF. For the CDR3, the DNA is TGTGCCAGCAGGCCGGACACCTCCTTGGTAGATACGCAGTATTTT.

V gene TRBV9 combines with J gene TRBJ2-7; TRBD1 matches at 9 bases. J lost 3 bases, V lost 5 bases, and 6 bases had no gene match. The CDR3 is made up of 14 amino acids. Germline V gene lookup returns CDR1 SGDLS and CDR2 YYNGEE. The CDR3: CASSAMTGGYEQYF. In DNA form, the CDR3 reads TGTGCCAGCAGTGCCATGACAGGGGGCTACGAGCAGTACTTC.

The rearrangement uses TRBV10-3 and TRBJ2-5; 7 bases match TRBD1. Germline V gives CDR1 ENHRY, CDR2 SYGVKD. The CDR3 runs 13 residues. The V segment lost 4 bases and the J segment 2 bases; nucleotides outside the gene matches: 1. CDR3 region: CAISAGQQETQYF. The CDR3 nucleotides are TGTGCCATCAGTGCGGGACAGCAAGAGACCCAGTACTTC.

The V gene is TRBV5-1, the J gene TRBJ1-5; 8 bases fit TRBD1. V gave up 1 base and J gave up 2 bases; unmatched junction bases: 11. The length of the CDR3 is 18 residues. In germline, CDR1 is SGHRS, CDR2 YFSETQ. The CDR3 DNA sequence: TGCGCCAGCAGCTTGCGCTGGACAGGGTGGCACGGCAATCAGCCCCAGCATTTT. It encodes CASSLRWTGWHGNQPQHF.

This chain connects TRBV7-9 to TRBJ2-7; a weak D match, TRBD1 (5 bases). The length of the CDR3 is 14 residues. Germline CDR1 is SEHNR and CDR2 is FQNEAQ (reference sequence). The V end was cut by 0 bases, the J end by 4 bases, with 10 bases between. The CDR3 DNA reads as TGTGCCAGCAGCTTAGCAGGACACGGATACGAGCAGTACTTC. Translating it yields CASSLAGHGYEQYF.

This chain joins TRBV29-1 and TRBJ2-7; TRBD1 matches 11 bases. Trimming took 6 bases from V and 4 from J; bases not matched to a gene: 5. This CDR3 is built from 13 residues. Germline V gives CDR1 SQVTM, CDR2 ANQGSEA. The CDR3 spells CSVLDRGLYEQYF. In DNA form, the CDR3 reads TGCAGCGTCCTGGACAGGGGGCTTTACGAGCAGTACTTC.

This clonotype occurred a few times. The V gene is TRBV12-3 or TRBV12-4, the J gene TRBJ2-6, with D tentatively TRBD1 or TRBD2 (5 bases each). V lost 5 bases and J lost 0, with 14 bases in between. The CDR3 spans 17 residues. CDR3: CASSLGVPYSGANVLTF. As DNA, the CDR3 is TGTGCCAGCAGTCTGGGGGTCCCGTACTCTGGGGCCAACGTCCTGACTTTC.